These T cell receptor beta chains were read from a single sample in a study of OX40 agonist ivuxolimab in advanced cancers. Using immunoSEQ multiplex PCR, the repertoire was profiled, and TCRdb retains in-frame clones only, with some absent. The sample consists of some 86,000 clones, 75% to 95% of them appearing once. Source: CD4+ or CD8+ T cells sorted from blood, taken in a trial of the OX40 agonist ivuxolimab. The receptors stem from an adult with an advanced solid tumor such as melanoma, head and neck, liver or kidney cancer. CDR3s include the opening cysteine and the closing phenylalanine or tryptophan. A D gene is named only where the DNA matches it firmly. Clone sizes are given selectively: once, few, many, or a class where the clone is expanded.

abundance,j_gene,v_gene,d_gene,CDR3nt,CDR3aa
NA,TRBJ2-6,TRBV5-1,NA,TGCGCCAGCAGCTTTGGGTCTGAGGCCAACGTCCTGACTTTC,CASSFGSEANVLTF
NA,TRBJ2-2,TRBV5-1,TRBD1,TGCGCCAGCAGCCCTGAGGGACAGGGGGGTCCCGGGGAGCTGTTTTTT,CASSPEGQGGPGELFF
NA,TRBJ1-2,TRBV19,NA,TGTGCCAGTAGTATCACAGGGACCTATGGCTACACCTTC,CASSITGTYGYTF
NA,TRBJ2-4,TRBV10-3,NA,TGTGCCATAGCTGAGGGGACCAAAAGCATTCAGTACTTC,CAIAEGTKSIQYF
NA,TRBJ1-6,TRBV7-9,NA,TGTGCCAGCAGCTTAGTGGCCCCACCCCTCCACTTT,CASSLVAPPLHF
NA,TRBJ2-1,TRBV7-9,TRBD2,TGTGCCAGCAGCGGGGGGACTAGCCCGCTTAGCTCCTACAATGAGCAGTTCTTC,CASSGGTSPLSSYNEQFF
once,TRBJ2-1,TRBV7-9,TRBD2,TGTGCCAGCAGCTTACTAGCGGGAGGAGGTGAGCAGTTCTTC,CASSLLAGGGEQFF
NA,TRBJ1-1,TRBV7-9,NA,TGTGCCAGCAGCCAACAAGGTTGGGGGAGGCCTGAAGCTTTCTTT,CASSQQGWGRPEAFF
NA,TRBJ1-2,TRBV28,NA,TGTGCCAGCAGTTTAGCCAATACACTCCAATCGGGTGGCTACACCTTC,CASSLANTLQSGGYTF
NA,TRBJ2-7,TRBV2,TRBD2,TGTGCCAGCAGTGGGACTAGCGGGAGTACCCCCGAGCAGTACTTC,CASSGTSGSTPEQYF
NA,TRBJ2-3,TRBV4-2,TRBD2,TGTGCCAGCAGCCAAGATCAGTGGACTAGCGGGATCACAGATACGCAGTATTTT,CASSQDQWTSGITDTQYF
once,TRBJ2-6,TRBV2,TRBD1,TGTGCCAGCAAGCCGGGACAGCACCCTGAAGGGGCCAACGTCCTGACTTTC,CASKPGQHPEGANVLTF
NA,TRBJ2-5,TRBV15,TRBD2,TGTGCCACCAGCAGAGATAAAGGCGGGAGGGGGGAGACCCAGTACTTC,CATSRDKGGRGETQYF
NA,TRBJ1-1,TRBV5-1,NA,TGCGCCAGCAGCTTGTTGGGTGTAGCCACTGAAGCTTTCTTT,CASSLLGVATEAFF
NA,TRBJ1-2,TRBV27,NA,TGTGCCAGCAGTTTATCGATAGGGGGGGGCCACTATGGCTACACCTTC,CASSLSIGGGHYGYTF
NA,TRBJ1-2,TRBV6-1,NA,TGTGCCAGCAGTGTAGGGCAGGGCTATGGCTACACCTTC,CASSVGQGYGYTF
few,TRBJ1-2,TRBV10-2,NA,TGCGCCAGCAGTGATCGGACCGGAGATGGCTACACCTTC,CASSDRTGDGYTF
NA,TRBJ1-4,TRBV7-8,NA,TGTGCCAGCAGCTTAGAGACAGACTATGAAAAACTGTTTTTT,CASSLETDYEKLFF
NA,TRBJ2-7,TRBV7-2,TRBD2,TGTGCCAGCAGCTCGACTAGCCCTTCCTACGAGCAGTACTTC,CASSSTSPSYEQYF
NA,TRBJ1-4,TRBV4-1,TRBD1,TGCGCCAGCCGATCAGGATGGGGACAGGCAAATGAAAAACTGTTTTTT,CASRSGWGQANEKLFF
NA,TRBJ2-2,TRBV5-4,NA,TGTGCCAGCAGCCTACAGGTTCCGACCACCGGGGAGCTGTTTTTT,CASSLQVPTTGELFF
NA,TRBJ2-7,TRBV14,NA,TGTGCCAGCAGCCAAGCGGATTACGAGCAGTACTTC,CASSQADYEQYF
once,TRBJ2-1,TRBV19,TRBD2,TGTGCCAGTAGTATCCGGACTAGCGGTTACAATGAGCAGTTCTTC,CASSIRTSGYNEQFF
NA,TRBJ1-1,TRBV6-6,TRBD1,TGTGCCAGCAGTTACTTGACAGGGGTTGCTGAAGCTTTCTTT,CASSYLTGVAEAFF
NA,TRBJ1-6,TRBV7-2,NA,TGTGCCAGCAGCTCGAACCCGGGGGCTCATTCACCCCTCCACTTT,CASSSNPGAHSPLHF
NA,TRBJ2-3,TRBV7-6,TRBD2,TGTGCCAGCAGCTTAGTCGGGACTAGCGGGGGAGACACAGATACGCAGTATTTT,CASSLVGTSGGDTDTQYF
NA,TRBJ2-3,TRBV10-3,TRBD2,TGTGCCATCTTAGCGAGACTAGCGGGCACAGATACGCAGTATTTT,CAILARLAGTDTQYF
NA,TRBJ2-7,TRBV30,NA,TGTGCCTGGAGAAGGGGCACGTACGAGCAGTACTTC,CAWRRGTYEQYF
NA,TRBJ2-7,TRBV6-5,NA,TGTGCCAGCAGGTCCGGGGGCGCGTACGAGCAGTACTTC,CASRSGGAYEQYF
NA,TRBJ2-5,TRBV19,NA,TGTGCCAGTACCTCCCGGGGGGCTGTGGGGGCAGCCCAGTACTTC,CASTSRGAVGAAQYF
NA,TRBJ1-6,TRBV2,NA,TGTGCCAGCAGCCTCGACAGTCATAATTCACCCCTCCACTTT,CASSLDSHNSPLHF
NA,TRBJ1-1,TRBV28,NA,TGTGCCAGCAGTCGTGGGGAGGGGGGGCCGAACACTGAAGCTTTCTTT,CASSRGEGGPNTEAFF
NA,TRBJ2-7,TRBV4-2,TRBD2,TGTGCCAGCAGCTTCAGACTAGCACACGAGCAGTACTTC,CASSFRLAHEQYF
NA,TRBJ2-1,TRBV7-2,TRBD2,TGTGCCAGCAGTCCCTCCGGGACTAGCGGGAGGGGAGAGTTCTTC,CASSPSGTSGRGEFF
NA,TRBJ1-1,TRBV7-2,NA,TGTGCCAGCAGCTTCGGAGGGAACACTGAAGCTTTCTTT,CASSFGGNTEAFF